This is a list of T cell receptor beta chains from one sample in a study of PD-1 blockade in classical Hodgkin lymphoma. The table came from immunoSEQ multiplex PCR; TCRdb's copy has only in-frame clones and leaves some out. This table has some 100,000 clones, roughly 92% appearing once. Sequencing used peripheral blood mononuclear cells (PBMCs), obtained at baseline. The receptors originated from a human donor with classical Hodgkin lymphoma. Each CDR3 is given with its conserved first and last residue. Fields, in order: clone size, D gene, J gene, V gene, CDR3 protein, CDR3 DNA. The D gene is left open where the match is weak. Not all rows give a size; the values are once, few, many and, for expanded clones, a class.

>-|-|TRBJ2-1|TRBV6-1
CASRPSSDNEQFF
TGTGCCAGCAGGCCCTCATCGGACAATGAGCAGTTCTTC
>-|TRBD1|TRBJ2-7|TRBV5-1
CASSLPGQGSYEQYF
TGCGCCAGCAGCTTACCGGGACAGGGCTCCTACGAGCAGTACTTC
>-|-|TRBJ1-2|TRBV9
CASSVRSGRGYGYTF
TGTGCCAGCAGCGTCAGATCGGGCCGCGGCTATGGCTACACCTTC
>-|-|TRBJ1-2|TRBV11-3
CASSLDPGVRNYGYTF
TGTGCCAGCAGCTTAGATCCGGGGGTCCGTAACTATGGCTACACCTTC
>once|-|TRBJ1-1|TRBV2
CASNRDTNTEAFF
TGTGCCAGCAACCGGGACACCAACACTGAAGCTTTCTTT
>-|-|TRBJ2-2|TRBV27
CASTTGNTGELFF
TGTGCCAGCACCACAGGGAACACCGGGGAGCTGTTTTTT
>once|-|TRBJ1-2|TRBV6-1
CASRDYGYTF
TGTGCCAGCAGGGACTATGGCTACACCTTC
>-|-|TRBJ2-7|TRBV6-5
CASRLTGGASYEQYF
TGTGCCAGCAGACTGACAGGCGGGGCCTCCTACGAGCAGTACTTC
>once|-|TRBJ2-1|TRBV18
CASSPYNEQFF
TGTGCCAGCTCACCTTACAATGAGCAGTTCTTC
>-|-|TRBJ2-3|TRBV18
CASSPLPSTDTQYF
TGTGCCAGCTCACCCTTACCAAGCACAGATACGCAGTATTTT
>-|-|TRBJ1-1|TRBV29-1
CSVVWGNTEAFF
TGCAGCGTTGTTTGGGGGAACACTGAAGCTTTCTTT
>-|TRBD1|TRBJ2-7|TRBV7-8
CASSVGTGPYEQYF
TGTGCCAGCAGCGTCGGGACAGGGCCCTACGAGCAGTACTTC
>-|-|TRBJ2-1|TRBV12-5
CAEGVTYNEQFF
TGTGCTGAGGGGGTAACCTACAATGAGCAGTTCTTC
>-|-|TRBJ1-3|TRBV9
CASSSTGSGNTIYF
TGTGCCAGCAGCTCCACAGGGTCTGGAAACACCATATATTTT
>-|-|TRBJ1-3|TRBV6-1
CASKVQYSGNTIYF
TGTGCCAGCAAAGTGCAATACTCTGGAAACACCATATATTTT
>-|-|TRBJ1-2|TRBV6-6
CASTWPVGRGYGYTF
TGTGCCAGCACTTGGCCCGTGGGGCGGGGCTATGGCTACACCTTC